This TCR beta chain was profiled in a study of early T cells in non-severe SARS-CoV-2 infection. The overall study: It was bulk RNA from unsorted whole blood that was sequenced, and the chains were unpaired. Study-level points and caveats: Database matching using VDJdb favored anti-spike CD8 responses, with private and CD4 specificities left missing.

Remarks on this clonotype: The antigen is not known.

Separate cDNA molecules each had unique molecular identifiers attached to them. TCRdb fed the 5' RACE reads into MiXCR, producing one record per CDR3 protein. The data hold some 32,000 distinct CDR3 sequences, with around 6% observed a single time. Germline loops: CDR1 DFQATT, CDR2 SNEGSKA (reference sequence). CDR3 length: 19 residues. Trimming cost V 0 bases and J 5 bases; bases outside gene matches: 18. The rearrangement links TRBV20-1 to TRBJ2-5; 10 bases line up with TRBD2. This clonotype originated in an adult who was a healthcare worker with PCR-confirmed SARS-CoV-2 infection or an uninfected control (not recorded which). The sample was whole blood. This chain's CDR3 is CSARDYSGRAMGVLETQYF. Written as DNA, the CDR3 is TGCAGTGCTAGAGATTACAGCGGGAGGGCCATGGGAGTATTGGAGACCCAGTACTTC.